Each of the 22 T cell receptor beta chains below was sequenced from the same sample in a study of T cell clones after liver transplantation. Produced via immunoSEQ multiplex PCR; TCRdb's table is partial and in-frame only. Here the sample spans tens of thousands of clones, approximately 80% being singletons. The source was CD4+ T cells from blood, collected 48 to 50 months after liver transplant. The receptors originated from a human patient who received a liver transplant. Among the T cells, some may be from the graft donor.

The V gene is TRBV27, the J gene TRBJ2-5, with TRBD1 identical over 7 bases. This CDR3 is 15 amino acids long. Germline trimming cut 6 bases from V and 4 bases from J; bases unmatched to any gene: 11. Per the germline V gene, CDR1 is MNHEY and CDR2 is SMNVEV (reference sequence). The CDR3 coding sequence is TGTGCCAGCAGCCTGCGGAGACAGGGATCAGAGACCCAGTACTTC. This translates into CASSLRRQGSETQYF.

J is TRBJ2-1 and V is TRBV5-4; weak D call: TRBD2 (5 bases). The V gene lost 1 base and the J gene lost 7 bases, with 12 bases spanning the gap. Germline values: CDR1 SGHNT, CDR2 YYREEE (reference sequence). This CDR3 contains 14 residues. The CDR3 loop is CASSLSEVINEQFF. The DNA of the CDR3 is TGTGCCAGCAGCTTGTCGGAGGTTATAAATGAGCAGTTCTTC.

The chain is built from TRBV6-5 and TRBJ2-3; D is ambiguous. This CDR3 is built from 16 residues. Between the trimmed V and J ends, which lost 0 bases and 4 bases, there was a span of 14 bases. Germline V gene lookup returns CDR1 MNHEY and CDR2 SVGAGI. Here the CDR3 reads CASSYSTDVLPDTQYF. DNA of the CDR3: TGTGCCAGCAGTTACTCGACTGATGTGTTACCAGATACGCAGTATTTT.

The sample holds a few counts of this clone. This rearrangement joins TRBV2 to TRBJ1-5; TRBD1 aligns across 10 bases. The trim removed 4 bases at V and 7 bases at J, leaving 4 bases unmatched. The CDR3 is made up of 14 amino acids. CDR1 and CDR2 (germline): SNHLY, FYNNEI. DNA for the CDR3: TGTGCCAGCAGTGGGACAGGGGGTCGCCAGCCCCAGCATTTT. Protein: CASSGTGGRQPQHF.

This clone appeared a single time. The gene calls are TRBV7-2 and TRBJ2-1; 14 positions match TRBD2. Germline trimming cut 5 bases from V and 8 bases from J; bases unmatched to any gene: 14. Germline assignment: CDR1 SGHTA and CDR2 FQGNSA. The CDR3 extends over 18 amino acids. The chain's CDR3 is CASSARRLAGGRLDEQFF. The CDR3 DNA is TGTGCCAGCAGCGCCCGCCGACTAGCGGGGGGGCGATTGGATGAGCAGTTCTTC.

The CDR3 nucleotides are TGCGCCAGCAGCCAAGATCTGAGGGAGCCCTCCTACGAGCAGTACTTC. Translated: CASSQDLREPSYEQYF. This chain uses TRBV4-3 with TRBJ2-7; D may be TRBD2 (5 bases). The CDR3 is made up of 16 amino acids. With 0 bases removed from V and 0 bases from J, the gap between germline ends came to 12 bases. Germline V CDR1 and CDR2: LGHNA, YSLEER.

The chain carries TRBV7-9 and TRBJ2-7, with TRBD1 matching over 9 bases. V gave up 10 bases and J gave up 5 bases; unmatched junction bases: 9. CDR3 length: 13 residues. CDR1 and CDR2 from the germline V gene are SEHNR and FQNEAQ (reference sequence). In nucleotides, the CDR3 is TGTGCCACCAGGGGACAGGGTGTCCACGAGCAGTACTTC. Protein sequence: CATRGQGVHEQYF.

CDR3: CASSLWGQGDYEQYF. CDR3 DNA sequence: TGTGCCAGCAGTTTATGGGGGCAGGGAGACTACGAGCAGTACTTC. This chain uses TRBV28 with TRBJ2-7, with D perhaps TRBD1 or TRBD2 (5 bases each). This CDR3 spans 15 amino acids. Per the germline V gene, CDR1 is MDHEN and CDR2 is SYDVKM. V lost 0 bases, J lost 3 bases, and 12 bases lay in between.

CDR3 nucleotide sequence: TGTGCCCTTGACAGCGTTAATGAAAAACTGTTTTTT. As protein: CALDSVNEKLFF. The rearrangement links TRBV30 to TRBJ1-4, with a weak D call TRBD1 (5 bases). V lost 8 bases, J lost 4 bases, and 11 bases lay in between. CDR1 is GTSNPN and CDR2 is SVGIG in the germline V gene (reference sequence). The length of the CDR3 is 12 residues. Filled out from reference TRBV30 and TRBJ1-4, the complete variable domain reads SQTIHQWPATLVQPVGSPLSLECTVEGTSNPNLYWYRQAAGRGLQLLFYSVGIGQISSEVPQNLSASRPQDRQFILSSKKLLLSDSGFYLCALDSVNEKLFFGSGTQLSVL.

This clone came up a few times. J is TRBJ2-1 and V is TRBV6-5, with a weak D call TRBD1 (5 bases). Trimming shortened V by 6 bases and J by 5 bases, and 17 bases separated the two germline ends. This CDR3 is built from 15 residues. Germline V lookup: CDR1 MNHEY, CDR2 SVGAGI. Here the CDR3 DNA reads TGTGCCAGCAGCCTCCGTCTGGGGCCAAACAATGAGCAGTTCTTC. Protein: CASSLRLGPNNEQFF.

The chain recombines TRBV19 with TRBJ2-7, with D uncertain. The V gene lost 4 bases and the J gene lost 3 bases, with 7 bases spanning the gap. Looked up from germline, CDR1 is LNHDA and CDR2 is SQIVND (reference sequence). This CDR3 region has 12 residues. The CDR3 reads CASSRIGYEQYF. CDR3 nucleotides: TGTGCCAGTAGTAGGATAGGCTACGAGCAGTACTTC.

The gene calls are TRBV20-1 and TRBJ2-5; D not resolved. Germline V lookup: CDR1 DFQATT, CDR2 SNEGSKA (reference sequence). The CDR3 is made up of 11 amino acids. V lost 4 bases and J 5 bases, leaving 8 bases between the germline ends. CDR3 sequence: CSAIVGETQYF. The CDR3 region has the DNA TGCAGTGCTATCGTCGGGGAGACCCAGTACTTC.

This clone appeared a single time. The chain recombines TRBV14 with TRBJ2-3; D remains unclear. The CDR3 has 13 residues. V was shortened by 4 bases and J by 2 bases, with 7 bases between the two germline ends. Germline-derived CDR1 and CDR2 are SGHDN and FVKESK. Here the CDR3 DNA reads TGTGCCAGCAGCCTCCGACTCACAGATACGCAGTATTTT. Protein: CASSLRLTDTQYF.

J is TRBJ2-7 and V is TRBV7-2; D not certain. The germline CDR1 and CDR2 sequences are SGHTA and FQGNSA. The CDR3 is made up of 13 amino acids. The V gene lost 5 bases and the J gene lost 3 bases, with 11 bases spanning the gap. Written as DNA, the CDR3 is TGTGCCAGCAGCCCCGATAGACACTACGAGCAGTACTTC. Translated: CASSPDRHYEQYF.

V gene TRBV11-2 combines with J gene TRBJ2-7; TRBD1 is a possible D gene (5 bases). Trimming pared 5 bases from V and 2 bases from J, leaving 16 bases between. This CDR3 spans 15 amino acids. CDR1 is SGHAT and CDR2 is FQNNGV in the germline V gene. The CDR3 region has the DNA TGTGCCAGCAGCCCCGGCCCTGACAGTGCCTACGAGCAGTACTTC. The encoded protein is CASSPGPDSAYEQYF.

The chain uses TRBV11-3 and TRBJ2-2; TRBD1 aligns across 7 bases. V lost 5 bases and J lost 8; bases outside the gene matches: 14. Germline CDR1 reads SGHNT; CDR2 reads YENEEA. The CDR3 runs 16 residues. CDR3 amino acids: CASSLGGDRVFGELFF. The CDR3, as DNA: TGTGCCAGCAGCCTTGGCGGTGACAGGGTATTTGGGGAGCTGTTTTTT.

The chain has TRBV30 and TRBJ1-4, with D uncertain. With 0 bases removed from V and 6 bases from J, the gap between germline ends came to 8 bases. Germline V gene data show CDR1 as GTSNPN and CDR2 as SVGIG (reference sequence). This CDR3 has 13 amino acids. The CDR3, as DNA: TGTGCCTGGAGTGTAAGGGCGGATGAAAAACTGTTTTTT. As protein: CAWSVRADEKLFF. The full variable domain, completed using reference TRBV30 and TRBJ1-4, is SQTIHQWPATLVQPVGSPLSLECTVEGTSNPNLYWYRQAAGRGLQLLFYSVGIGQISSEVPQNLSASRPQDRQFILSSKKLLLSDSGFYLCAWSVRADEKLFFGSGTQLSVL.

V and J are TRBV6-1 and TRBJ2-1; D is undetermined. V was cut by 3 bases and J by 4 bases, with 13 bases left in between. Germline CDR1 is MNHNS and CDR2 is SASEGT. CDR3 length: 15 residues. CDR3 region: CASSELDTKYNEQFF. The CDR3 coding sequence is TGTGCCAGCAGTGAGTTGGATACGAAGTACAATGAGCAGTTCTTC.

This chain uses TRBV11-2 with TRBJ2-5; 7 bases map to TRBD2. J gave up 4 bases and V 5 bases, and 4 bases lay outside the gene matches. Germline CDR1 is SGHAT and CDR2 is FQNNGV. The CDR3 totals 13 residues. CDR3 sequence reads: CASSLGGGETQYF. The CDR3 region has the DNA TGTGCCAGCAGCCTGGGGGGGGGAGAGACCCAGTACTTC.

This clone appeared a few times. The chain recombines TRBV4-3 with TRBJ1-2; tentatively, D is TRBD1 (5 bases). This CDR3 has 14 residues. Per the germline V gene, CDR1 is LGHNA and CDR2 is YSLEER. The V gene lost 1 base and the J gene lost 8 bases, with 14 bases spanning the gap. CDR3 in amino acids: CASSQAAGLKGYTF. In DNA form, the CDR3 reads TGCGCCAGCAGCCAAGCCGCGGGACTTAAGGGCTACACCTTC.

The chain couples TRBV5-6 to TRBJ1-1; D gene uncertain. Trimming pared 2 bases from V and 4 bases from J, leaving 12 bases between. The length of the CDR3 is 14 residues. CDR1 and CDR2 (germline): SGHDT, YYEEEE. CDR3 loop: CASSFGRTLTEAFF. The DNA for the CDR3 is TGTGCCAGCAGCTTCGGGAGAACGCTCACTGAAGCTTTCTTT.

Note on this clone: The same CDR3 arises from other DNA sequences in this sample as well. The chain links TRBV15 to TRBJ2-6; D is undetermined. The germline CDR1 and CDR2 sequences are LNHNV and YYDKDF (reference sequence). V was trimmed by 0 bases and J by 3 bases, leaving 3 bases between them. CDR3 length: 14 residues. Here the CDR3 reads CATSRDGGANVLTF. CDR3 sequence (DNA): TGTGCCACCAGCAGAGACGGTGGGGCCAACGTCCTGACTTTC.